A selection of T cell receptor beta chains follows, all from one sample in a study of cytomegalovirus exposure and HLA in healthy donors. Data came from immunoSEQ multiplex PCR; TCRdb stores just in-frame clones and leaves some out. Of under 150,000 clones detected, 72% appear once; the ten largest clones hold less than 5%. Sequenced input: PBMCs. The source of these receptors is a man aged 45-65 years in good health and CMV-seropositive. Both conserved end residues are part of each CDR3. A D gene is named only where the DNA matches it firmly. A row's size may be missing; if present it is once, few, many or a size class.

j_gene,abundance,d_gene,v_gene,CDR3aa,CDR3nt
TRBJ1-1,few,-,TRBV11-3,CASSLPMEGKSAFF,TGTGCCAGCAGCTTACCGATGGAGGGGAAGTCAGCTTTCTTT
TRBJ2-1,few,-,TRBV7-2,CASSPRYNEQFF,TGTGCCAGCAGCCCGCGCTACAATGAGCAGTTCTTC
TRBJ1-1,once,-,TRBV7-2,CASSFRQTGPSEAFF,TGTGCCAGCAGCTTTCGACAAACTGGGCCATCTGAAGCTTTCTTT
TRBJ2-2,-,TRBD1,TRBV7-3,CASSLIGTATGELFF,TGTGCCAGCAGCTTAATAGGGACAGCAACCGGGGAGCTGTTTTTT
TRBJ1-1,-,-,TRBV27,CASRLSNANTEAFF,TGTGCCAGCAGACTATCTAATGCGAACACTGAAGCTTTCTTT
TRBJ2-7,few,-,TRBV6-6,CASSYAGSSWGYEQYF,TGTGCCAGCAGTTACGCCGGGAGCTCGTGGGGCTACGAGCAGTACTTC
TRBJ2-2,-,TRBD1,TRBV9,CASSVGSGGKTGELFF,TGTGCCAGCAGCGTAGGCTCAGGGGGCAAGACCGGGGAGCTGTTTTTT
TRBJ1-1,few,-,TRBV5-1,CASSFLVENTEAFF,TGCGCCAGCAGCTTCTTAGTAGAAAACACTGAAGCTTTCTTT
TRBJ2-3,-,TRBD1,TRBV2,CASRAEGTADTQYF,TGTGCCAGCAGGGCCGAAGGGACAGCAGATACGCAGTATTTT
TRBJ2-2,-,-,TRBV5-3,CARSPTGNTGELFF,TGTGCCAGAAGCCCGACGGGAAACACCGGGGAGCTGTTTTTT
TRBJ1-2,-,-,TRBV6-5,CASSGLYGYTF,TGTGCCAGCTCAGGGCTCTATGGCTACACCTTC
TRBJ1-5,-,TRBD1,TRBV9,CASSRQGGNQPQHF,TGTGCCAGCAGCCGACAGGGTGGCAATCAGCCCCAGCATTTT
TRBJ2-7,-,TRBD1,TRBV7-2,CASSSWDSYEQYF,TGTGCCAGCAGCAGCTGGGACAGCTACGAGCAGTACTTC
TRBJ2-6,-,-,TRBV14,CASTQGAGANVLTF,TGTGCCAGCACCCAGGGCGCTGGGGCCAACGTCCTGACTTTC
TRBJ2-4,once,TRBD2,TRBV7-2,CASSLEVAGVKSAKNIQYF,TGTGCCAGCAGCTTAGAAGTAGCGGGAGTAAAGAGTGCAAAAAACATTCAGTACTTC
TRBJ2-1,-,TRBD1,TRBV7-2,CASSSLPGQGDDEQFF,TGTGCCAGCAGCTCTTTACCGGGACAGGGGGATGATGAGCAGTTCTTC
TRBJ1-1,many,-,TRBV5-4,CASTYGGGTEAFF,TGTGCCAGCACCTATGGGGGGGGCACTGAAGCTTTCTTT